This entry lists 17 T cell receptor beta chains sequenced from one sample in a study of blood T cell repertoires in COVID-19. Some clones are missing from TCRdb's copy, which holds only in-frame ones; the method was immunoSEQ multiplex PCR. The sample has about 200,000 clones, over 80% seen once; the top ten hold 3% to 3.5%. Sequencing used PBMCs or T cells enriched from blood (not recorded which). The receptor source for this set is a woman under 40 who had been exposed to COVID-19.

The rearrangement links TRBV10-1 to TRBJ1-4, with 8 bases identical to TRBD1. The CDR3 is 15 residues long. J was trimmed by 7 bases and V by 0 bases; bases with no gene match: 4. The V gene's germline CDR1 is WNHNN and CDR2 SYGVQD (reference sequence). CDR3 bases: TGCGCCAGCAGTGAGTCGAGACAGGGGAGTGAAAAACTGTTTTTT. As protein: CASSESRQGSEKLFF.

This chain uses TRBV7-9 with TRBJ2-3, with 8 bases that match TRBD1. The germline V gene has CDR1 SEHNR and CDR2 FQNEAQ (reference sequence). The CDR3 consists of 16 residues. V lost 4 bases and J lost 0; bases outside the gene matches: 6. The CDR3 loop is CASSSERDRSTDTQYF. The CDR3, as DNA: TGTGCCAGCAGCTCAGAACGGGACAGGAGCACAGATACGCAGTATTTT.

The chain combines TRBV7-9 with TRBJ2-7, with D possibly being TRBD2 (5 bases). Germline V gene lookup returns CDR1 SEHNR and CDR2 FQNEAQ (reference sequence). The V gene lost 5 bases and the J gene lost 3 bases, with 14 bases spanning the gap. CDR3 length: 14 amino acids. CDR3 bases: TGTGCCAGCAGCGCGGCGGAGCGGTACTACGAGCAGTACTTC. Protein product: CASSAAERYYEQYF. Full variable domain (outside the CDR3, taken from reference TRBV7-9 and TRBJ2-7): DTGVSQNPRHKITKRGQNVTFRCDPISEHNRLYWYRQTLGQGPEFLTYFQNEAQLEKSRLLSDRFSAERPKGSFSTLEIQRTEQGDSAMYLCASSAAERYYEQYFGPGTRLTVT.

The V call is TRBV24-1, the J call TRBJ1-5; 8 bases map to TRBD1. This CDR3 comprises 15 residues. V was clipped by 6 bases and J by 4 bases; unmatched bases: 7. From germline, CDR1 is KGHDR and CDR2 SFDVKD. DNA for the CDR3: TGTGCCACCAGTTACGGGACAGGTGAGAATCAGCCCCAGCATTTT. This sequence encodes CATSYGTGENQPQHF.

This rearrangement joins TRBV5-5 to TRBJ2-7; D possibly corresponds to TRBD2 (6 bases). Trimming removed 3 bases at V and 3 bases at J, with 19 bases between. Germline V gives CDR1 SGHKS, CDR2 YYEKEE (reference sequence). This CDR3 contains 16 residues. The CDR3 sequence is CASSSGGGVGIYEQYF. In DNA, the CDR3 is TGTGCCAGCAGCTCCGGCGGAGGGGTGGGTATCTACGAGCAGTACTTC. The complete variable domain, with remaining parts taken from reference TRBV5-5 and TRBJ2-7, reads DAGVTQSPTHLIKTRGQQVTLRCSPISGHKSVSWYQQVLGQGPQFIFQYYEKEERGRGNFPDRFSARQFPNYSSELNVNALLLGDSALYLCASSSGGGVGIYEQYFGPGTRLTVT.

The chain uses TRBV4-2 and TRBJ1-5; 7 bases match TRBD1. V dropped 4 bases and J dropped 4; count of bases not matched to a gene: 7. The CDR3 extends over 15 amino acids. The V gene's germline CDR1 is LGHNA and CDR2 YNFKEQ. For the CDR3, the DNA is TGTGCCAGCAGCCCACAGGGGTCTGGTAATCAGCCCCAGCATTTT. It yields the protein CASSPQGSGNQPQHF.

This chain links TRBV19 with TRBJ2-7; TRBD1 matches at 12 bases. CDR1 is LNHDA and CDR2 is SQIVND in the germline V gene (reference sequence). V lost 4 bases to trimming and J lost 0 bases; unmatched junction nucleotides: 19. There are 21 residues in the CDR3. CDR3 residues: CASSRGQGALPAGSGSYEQYF. The CDR3, as DNA: TGTGCCAGTAGTAGGGGACAGGGGGCGCTTCCCGCCGGCTCGGGCTCCTACGAGCAGTACTTC. The whole variable domain, filled in from reference TRBV19 and TRBJ2-7, reads DGGITQSPKYLFRKEGQNVTLSCEQNLNHDAMYWYRQDPGQGLRLIYYSQIVNDFQKGDIAEGYSVSREKKESFPLTVTSAQKNPTAFYLCASSRGQGALPAGSGSYEQYFGPGTRLTVT.

This clone is a singleton in its sample. The chain has TRBV5-8 and TRBJ2-5, with 9 bases that match TRBD1. Losses at the gene ends were 4 bases for V and 5 bases for J; bases not matched to a gene: 9. CDR3 size: 15 residues. CDR1 SGHTS and CDR2 YDEGEE come from the germline V gene. The CDR3 protein is CASSQQGALGETQYF. In nucleotides, the CDR3 is TGTGCCAGCAGCCAACAGGGGGCGCTTGGTGAGACCCAGTACTTC. The variable domain in full, completed from reference TRBV5-8 and TRBJ2-5, reads EAGVTQSPTHLIKTRGQQATLRCSPISGHTSVYWYQQALGLGLQFLLWYDEGEERNRGNFPPRFSGRQFPNYSSELNVNALELEDSALYLCASSQQGALGETQYFGPGTRLLVL.

CDR3 loop: CASSQLVPGRAFF. The CDR3 DNA reads TGTGCCAGCAGCCAATTAGTACCGGGGAGAGCTTTCTTT. V and J are TRBV16 and TRBJ1-1; D call uncertain. This CDR3 is 13 amino acids long. The V gene's germline CDR1 is KGHSY and CDR2 FQNENV. Trimming left V 1 base short and J 10 bases short, with 13 bases between.

The CDR3 region is CASSAREGGNQETQYF. The CDR3 DNA sequence: TGTGCCAGTAGTGCCAGGGAGGGAGGGAACCAAGAGACCCAGTACTTC. The V call is TRBV19, the J call TRBJ2-5, with 7 bases fitting TRBD2. Unmatched junction bases numbered 9, after V lost 5 bases and J lost 0 bases. This CDR3 region has 16 residues. Germline CDR1 LNHDA, CDR2 SQIVND (reference sequence).

The chain links TRBV14 to TRBJ1-2; no clear D. Deletions cut 1 base from V and 5 bases from J, with 17 bases between. CDR1 SGHDN and CDR2 FVKESK come from the germline V gene. This CDR3 spans 16 amino acids. CDR3 loop: CASSQGGAPRGYGYTF. The CDR3 DNA sequence: TGTGCCAGCAGCCAAGGAGGCGCCCCCAGAGGGTATGGCTACACCTTC.

This clone has more than one count but fewer than ten. The chain combines TRBV21-1 with TRBJ1-1. TRBV21-1 is a pseudogene segment. The CDR3 covers 14 residues. The CDR3 spells CASSNIRREAEAFF. In DNA, the CDR3 is TGTGCCAGCAGCAATATAAGGAGAGAAGCTGAAGCTTTCTTT.

The chain carries TRBV7-9 and TRBJ2-7; the D gene is possibly TRBD1 (5 bases). Germline-derived CDR1 and CDR2 are SEHNR and FQNEAQ (reference sequence). V was clipped by 3 bases and J by 5 bases, with 11 bases between them. This CDR3 comprises 13 residues. The CDR3 here is CASSFRVRDEQYF. The CDR3 region has the DNA TGTGCCAGCAGCTTTCGGGTCAGGGACGAGCAGTACTTC.

The chain carries TRBV20-1 and TRBJ1-1; D is uncertain. The germline V gene has CDR1 DFQATT and CDR2 SNEGSKA (reference sequence). V was trimmed by 4 bases and J by 4 bases, leaving 7 bases between them. The CDR3 has 11 amino acids. Here the CDR3 reads CSATISTEAFF. Written as DNA, the CDR3 is TGCAGTGCTACTATTTCCACTGAAGCTTTCTTT.

The chain has TRBV10-3 and TRBJ2-7, with 12 bases identical to TRBD2. The V gene's germline CDR1 is ENHRY and CDR2 SYGVKD. With 4 bases clipped from V and 7 bases from J, the junction kept 11 bases outside the gene matches. The CDR3 runs 16 residues. Here the CDR3 DNA reads TGTGCCATCAGTGCTACGACTAGCGGGGGTTTTTTGGAGCAGTACTTC. It specifies CAISATTSGGFLEQYF.

V is TRBV7-9 and J is TRBJ2-3; D perhaps matches TRBD1 (5 bases). Germline V gene sequence: CDR1 SEHNR, CDR2 FQNEAQ (reference sequence). The CDR3 extends over 17 amino acids. Deletions cut 1 base from V and 4 bases from J, with 18 bases between. The CDR3 reads CASSLVLPGSTADTQYF. The CDR3 nucleotides read TGTGCCAGCAGCTTAGTCCTTCCAGGGTCCACAGCAGATACGCAGTATTTT.

CDR3: CASSYSTSTSYEQYF. CDR3 coding DNA: TGTGCCAGCAGTTACTCGACAAGTACCTCCTACGAGCAGTACTTC. The V call is TRBV6-5, the J call TRBJ2-7; no clear D. The CDR3 contains 15 residues. V lost 0 bases, J lost 0 bases, and 9 bases lay in between. Germline-derived CDR1 and CDR2 are MNHEY and SVGAGI.